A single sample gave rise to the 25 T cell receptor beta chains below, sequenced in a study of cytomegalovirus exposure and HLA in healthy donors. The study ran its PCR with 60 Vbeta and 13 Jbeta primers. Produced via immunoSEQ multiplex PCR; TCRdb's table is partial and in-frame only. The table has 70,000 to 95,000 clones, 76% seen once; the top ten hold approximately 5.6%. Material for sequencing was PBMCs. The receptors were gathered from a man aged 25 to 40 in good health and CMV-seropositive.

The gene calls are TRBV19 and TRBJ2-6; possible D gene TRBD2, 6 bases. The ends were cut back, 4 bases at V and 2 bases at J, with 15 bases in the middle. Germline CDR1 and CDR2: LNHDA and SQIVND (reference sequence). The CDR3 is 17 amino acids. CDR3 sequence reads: CASSNLRGGAGANVLTF. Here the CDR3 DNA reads TGTGCCAGTAGTAATTTGCGGGGTGGTGCTGGGGCCAACGTCCTGACTTTC.

The CDR3 DNA follows: TGCGCCAGCAGCTGGGGGACAGGGAATGAGCAGTTCTTC. Translating gives CASSWGTGNEQFF. The rearrangement joins TRBV5-1 to TRBJ2-1; 9 bases fit TRBD1. The CDR3 covers 13 residues. V lost 3 bases to trimming and J lost 7 bases; unmatched junction nucleotides: 2. CDR1 and CDR2 (germline): SGHRS, YFSETQ.

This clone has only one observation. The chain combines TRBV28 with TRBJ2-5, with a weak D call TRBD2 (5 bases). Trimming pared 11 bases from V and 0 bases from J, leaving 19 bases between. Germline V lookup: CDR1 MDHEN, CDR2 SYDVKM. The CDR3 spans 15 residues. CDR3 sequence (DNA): TGTGCCCGACCACCTCTACTAGATTACCAAGAGACCCAGTACTTC. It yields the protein CARPPLLDYQETQYF.

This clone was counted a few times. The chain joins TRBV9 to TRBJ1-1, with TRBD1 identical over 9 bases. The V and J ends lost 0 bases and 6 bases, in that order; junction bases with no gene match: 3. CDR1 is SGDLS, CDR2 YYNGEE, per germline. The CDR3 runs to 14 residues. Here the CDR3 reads CASSVEGQGSEAFF. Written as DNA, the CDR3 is TGTGCCAGCAGCGTAGAGGGACAGGGCTCTGAAGCTTTCTTT.

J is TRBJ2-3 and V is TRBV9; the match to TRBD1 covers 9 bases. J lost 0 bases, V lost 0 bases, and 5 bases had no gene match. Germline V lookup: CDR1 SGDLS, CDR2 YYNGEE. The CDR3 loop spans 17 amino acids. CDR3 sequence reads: CASSVGLQGASTDTQYF. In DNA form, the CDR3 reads TGTGCCAGCAGCGTAGGGTTACAGGGGGCGAGCACAGATACGCAGTATTTT.

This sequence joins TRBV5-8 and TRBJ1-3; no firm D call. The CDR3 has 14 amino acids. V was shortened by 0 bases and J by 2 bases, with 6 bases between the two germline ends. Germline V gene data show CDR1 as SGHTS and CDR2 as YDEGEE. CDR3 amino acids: CASSLGRTGNTIYF. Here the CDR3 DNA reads TGTGCCAGCAGCTTGGGGAGAACTGGAAACACCATATATTTT.

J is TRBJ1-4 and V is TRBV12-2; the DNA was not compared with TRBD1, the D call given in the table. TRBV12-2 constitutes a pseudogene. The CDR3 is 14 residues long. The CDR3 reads CASRLFGQGEKLFF. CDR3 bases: TGTGCAAGTCGCTTATTCGGTCAGGGGGAAAAACTGTTTTTT.

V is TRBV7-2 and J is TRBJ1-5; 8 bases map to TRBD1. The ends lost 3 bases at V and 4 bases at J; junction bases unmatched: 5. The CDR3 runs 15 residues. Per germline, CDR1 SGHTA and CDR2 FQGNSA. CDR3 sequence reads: CASSFDRGGNQPQHF. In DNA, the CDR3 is TGTGCCAGCAGCTTCGACAGGGGTGGGAATCAGCCCCAGCATTTT.

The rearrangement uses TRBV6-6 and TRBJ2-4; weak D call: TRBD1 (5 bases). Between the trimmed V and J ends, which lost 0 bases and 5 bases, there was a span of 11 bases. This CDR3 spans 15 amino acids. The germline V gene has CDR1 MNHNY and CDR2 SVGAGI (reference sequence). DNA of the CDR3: TGTGCCAGCAGTTACTCGAGACAGACCCAAAACATTCAGTACTTC. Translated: CASSYSRQTQNIQYF.

In DNA, the CDR3 is TGTGCCAGCAGTTTGGGCCCCAATCAGCCCCAGCATTTT. Residues: CASSLGPNQPQHF. The V call is TRBV27, the J call TRBJ1-5; no firm D call. The V end was cut by 3 bases, the J end by 3 bases, with 6 bases between. CDR1 and CDR2 from the germline V gene are MNHEY and SMNVEV (reference sequence). CDR3 length: 13 residues.

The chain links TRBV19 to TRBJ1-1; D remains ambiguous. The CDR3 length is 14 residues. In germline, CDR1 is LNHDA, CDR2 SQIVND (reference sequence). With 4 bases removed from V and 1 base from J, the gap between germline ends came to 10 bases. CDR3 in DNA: TGTGCCAGTAGTAGTATTAACAGGAACACTGAAGCTTTCTTT. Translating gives CASSSINRNTEAFF.

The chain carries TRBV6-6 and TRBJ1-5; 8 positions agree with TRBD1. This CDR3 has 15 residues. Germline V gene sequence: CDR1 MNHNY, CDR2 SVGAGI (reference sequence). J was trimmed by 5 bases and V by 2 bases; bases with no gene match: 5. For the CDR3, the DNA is TGTGCCAGCAGTTACCCGGGACAGGTGGATCAGCCCCAGCATTTT. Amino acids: CASSYPGQVDQPQHF.

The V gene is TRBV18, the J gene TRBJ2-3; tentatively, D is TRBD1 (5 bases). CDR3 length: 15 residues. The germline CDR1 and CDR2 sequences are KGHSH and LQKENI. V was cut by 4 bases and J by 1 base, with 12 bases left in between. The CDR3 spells CASSLQGWGTDTQYF. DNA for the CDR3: TGTGCCAGCTCACTCCAGGGTTGGGGCACAGATACGCAGTATTTT. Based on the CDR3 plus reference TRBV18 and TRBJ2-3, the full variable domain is NAGVMQNPRHLVRRRGQEARLRCSPMKGHSHVYWYRQLPEEGLKFMVYLQKENIIDESGMPKERFSAEFPKEGPSILRIQQVVRGDSAAYFCASSLQGWGTDTQYFGPGTRLTVL.

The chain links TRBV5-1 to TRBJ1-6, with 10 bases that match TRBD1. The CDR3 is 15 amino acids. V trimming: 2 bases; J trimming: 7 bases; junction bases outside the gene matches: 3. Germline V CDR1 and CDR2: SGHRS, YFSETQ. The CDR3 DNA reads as TGCGCCAGCAGCTTTCGACAGGGGGCGAATTCACCCCTCCACTTT. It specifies CASSFRQGANSPLHF. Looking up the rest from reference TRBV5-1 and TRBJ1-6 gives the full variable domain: KAGVTQTPRYLIKTRGQQVTLSCSPISGHRSVSWYQQTPGQGLQFLFEYFSETQRNKGNFPGRFSGRQFSNSRSEMNVSTLELGDSALYLCASSFRQGANSPLHFGNGTRLTVT.

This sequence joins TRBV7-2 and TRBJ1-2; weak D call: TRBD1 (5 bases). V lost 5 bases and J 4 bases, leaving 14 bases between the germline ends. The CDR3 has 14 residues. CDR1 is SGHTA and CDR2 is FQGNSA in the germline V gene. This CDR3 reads CASSQQALSYGYTF. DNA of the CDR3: TGTGCCAGCAGCCAACAGGCCCTCAGCTATGGCTACACCTTC.

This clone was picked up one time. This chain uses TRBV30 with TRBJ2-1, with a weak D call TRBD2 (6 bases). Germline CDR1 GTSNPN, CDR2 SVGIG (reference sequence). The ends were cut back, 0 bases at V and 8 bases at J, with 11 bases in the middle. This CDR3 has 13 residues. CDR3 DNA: TGTGCCTGGAGTGTCGGGAGTTCGGATGAGCAGTTCTTC. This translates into CAWSVGSSDEQFF.

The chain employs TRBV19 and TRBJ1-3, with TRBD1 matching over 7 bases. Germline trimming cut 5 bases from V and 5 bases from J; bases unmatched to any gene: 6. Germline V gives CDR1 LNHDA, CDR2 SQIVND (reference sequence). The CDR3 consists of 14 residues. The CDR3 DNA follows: TGTGCCAGTAGTCCGGGGACAGCTAGAAACACCATATATTTT. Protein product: CASSPGTARNTIYF.

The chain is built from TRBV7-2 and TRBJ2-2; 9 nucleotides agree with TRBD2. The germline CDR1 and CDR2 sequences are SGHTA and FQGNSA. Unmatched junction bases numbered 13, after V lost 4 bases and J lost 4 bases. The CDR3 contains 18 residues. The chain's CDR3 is CASSSRISGSGGTGELFF. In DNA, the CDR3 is TGTGCCAGCAGCTCGAGAATTAGCGGGAGCGGGGGCACCGGGGAGCTGTTTTTT.

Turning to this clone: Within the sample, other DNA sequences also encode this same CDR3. CDR3: CASSIGAGGRETQYF. The CDR3 DNA sequence: TGTGCCAGTAGTATCGGGGCAGGGGGCAGGGAGACCCAGTACTTC. The rearrangement links TRBV19 to TRBJ2-5, with TRBD1 matching over 8 bases. The CDR3 contains 15 residues. CDR1 is LNHDA, CDR2 SQIVND, per germline (reference sequence). V shed 3 bases, J shed 5 bases, and the junction held 8 bases outside the gene matches.

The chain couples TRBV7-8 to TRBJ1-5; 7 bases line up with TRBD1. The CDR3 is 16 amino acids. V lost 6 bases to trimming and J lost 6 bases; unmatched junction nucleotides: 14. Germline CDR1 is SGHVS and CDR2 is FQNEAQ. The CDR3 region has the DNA TGTGCCAGCAGTCCAAACAGGGGACAAACGTCTCAGCCCCAGCATTTT. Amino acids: CASSPNRGQTSQPQHF.

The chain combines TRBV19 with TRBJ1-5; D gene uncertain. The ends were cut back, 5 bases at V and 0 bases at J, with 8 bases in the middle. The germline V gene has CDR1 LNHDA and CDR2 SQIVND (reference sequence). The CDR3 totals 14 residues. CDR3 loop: CASSFEFSNQPQHF. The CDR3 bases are TGTGCCAGTAGTTTTGAGTTTAGCAATCAGCCCCAGCATTTT.

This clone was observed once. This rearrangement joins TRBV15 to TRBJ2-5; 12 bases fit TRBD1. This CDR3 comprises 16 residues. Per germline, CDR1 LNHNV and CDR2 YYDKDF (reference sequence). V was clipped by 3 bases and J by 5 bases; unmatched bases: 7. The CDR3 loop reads CATSRGDRGQGETQYF. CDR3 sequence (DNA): TGTGCCACCAGCAGGGGGGACAGGGGGCAGGGGGAGACCCAGTACTTC.

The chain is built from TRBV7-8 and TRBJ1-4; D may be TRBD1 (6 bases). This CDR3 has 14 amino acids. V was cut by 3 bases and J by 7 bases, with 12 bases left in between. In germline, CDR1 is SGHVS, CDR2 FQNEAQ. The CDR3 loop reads CASSFYRAGEKLFF. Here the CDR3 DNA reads TGTGCCAGCAGCTTTTACAGGGCAGGTGAAAAACTGTTTTTT.

CDR3 residues: CSVSAGSNQPQHF. CDR3 in DNA: TGCAGCGTCTCAGCAGGGAGCAATCAGCCCCAGCATTTT. The chain has TRBV29-1 and TRBJ1-5; the D gene is possibly TRBD1 (5 bases). CDR3 length equals 13 residues. Per the germline V gene, CDR1 is SQVTM and CDR2 is ANQGSEA. Trimming removed 6 bases from V and 1 base from J, with 10 bases in between.

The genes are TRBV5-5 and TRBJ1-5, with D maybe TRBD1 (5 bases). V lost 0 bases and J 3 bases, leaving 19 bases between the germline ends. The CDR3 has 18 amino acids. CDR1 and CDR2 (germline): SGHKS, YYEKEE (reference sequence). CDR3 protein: CASSLVVQGLYHNQPQHF. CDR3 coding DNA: TGTGCCAGCAGCTTGGTTGTCCAGGGATTGTATCACAATCAGCCCCAGCATTTT.